The 18 T cell receptor beta chains below all came from one sample that was sequenced in a study of CDR3 diversity in severe acne (dated by TCRdb to about 2019). The library was produced with PCR. Sequencing took place on an Illumina HiSeq 2000. TCRdb reprocessing: public reads trimmed at Q25 with fastp, clones called with MiXCR, in-frame beta chains kept. A single entry per CDR3 protein holds the most common genes and DNA from its merged rows. A total of 84,000 or so distinct CDR3 sequences appear in this sample, 45% to 50% of them only once. The ten largest clones capture about a tenth of the sample. The specimen sequenced was blood. These receptors came from a male donor in good health, serving as a control.

The CDR3 loop is CASSLDVAPGQGPETQYF. CDR3 coding DNA: TGTGCCAGCAGCCTCGACGTAGCCCCGGGACAGGGTCCAGAGACCCAGTACTTC. The V gene is TRBV7-9, the J gene TRBJ2-5; 9 nucleotides align to TRBD1. The germline V gene encodes CDR1 SEHNR and CDR2 FQNEAQ (reference sequence). V shed 5 bases, J shed 4 bases, and the junction held 17 bases outside the gene matches. The CDR3 spans 18 residues.

Points on this clonotype: At one end, the junction sequence differs from germline, possibly due to a read error. The genes are TRBV7-9 and TRBJ2-3; D uncertain. This CDR3 is 14 amino acids long. CDR1 SEHNR and CDR2 FQNEAQ come from the germline V gene (reference sequence). The CDR3 here is CASSPPQSTHTRYF. CDR3 bases: TGTGCCAGCAGCCCACCCCAGAGTACTCATACGCGGTATTTT. Using reference TRBV7-9 and TRBJ2-3 for the parts outside the CDR3, the full variable domain is DTGVSQNPRHKITKRGQNVTFRCDPISEHNRLYWYRQTLGQGPEFLTYFQNEAQLEKSRLLSDRFSAERPKGSFSTLEIQRTEQGDSAMYLCASSPPQSTHTRYFGPGTRLTVL.

The chain employs TRBV20-1 and TRBJ1-1; D not certain. Trimming pared 8 bases from V and 1 base from J, leaving 11 bases between. This CDR3 region has 12 residues. In germline, CDR1 is DFQATT, CDR2 SNEGSKA (reference sequence). DNA of the CDR3: TGCAGTATCGAAGTGAGGAACACTGAAGCTTTCTTT. Translating it yields CSIEVRNTEAFF.

Ten or more counts support this clonotype. The chain combines TRBV11-2 with TRBJ2-7; 7 bases are shared with TRBD1. The CDR3 sequence is 12 residues long. Unmatched junction bases numbered 2, after V lost 5 bases and J lost 4 bases. Germline values: CDR1 SGHAT, CDR2 FQNNGV. CDR3 DNA sequence: TGTGCCAGCAGCCCACAGGGGTACGAGCAGTACTTC. The encoded protein is CASSPQGYEQYF.

In regard to this clonotype: This may be a read error: a much more frequent sequence differs by one nucleotide. The DNA is left out, because the CDR3 cannot be placed on it with certainty; the CDR3 is given as TCRdb lists it. The chain recombines TRBV29-1 with TRBJ2-7; no check of the table's D call, TRBD1, against the DNA was made. CDR1 SQVTM and CDR2 ANQGSEA come from the germline V gene. The CDR3 comprises 11 residues, both ends counted. CDR3: CSVGPGNEQCF.

This clonotype was picked up a small number of times. The chain is built from TRBV5-6 and TRBJ1-1; 10 positions agree with TRBD1. From germline, CDR1 is SGHDT and CDR2 YYEEEE. The V gene end was trimmed by 4 bases and the J gene end by 5 bases; junction bases not matched to a gene: 8. The CDR3 runs to 15 residues. For the CDR3, the DNA is TGTGCCAGCAGCCCGGGGACAGGGGCGCGGACTGAAGCTTTCTTT. Its translation is CASSPGTGARTEAFF.

V and J are TRBV20-1 and TRBJ2-3, with 7 bases lining up with TRBD1. With V trimmed by 5 bases and J by 2 bases, 10 bases remained unmatched. CDR3 size: 15 residues. The germline V gene encodes CDR1 DFQATT and CDR2 SNEGSKA (reference sequence). CDR3 nucleotides: TGCAGTGCTCGGGACAGCGAGGTTATCACAGATACGCAGTATTTT. Encoded protein: CSARDSEVITDTQYF.

The table lists this clonotype with a few counts. J is TRBJ2-3 and V is TRBV11-2; tentatively, D is TRBD2 (7 bases). CDR3 length: 15 residues. The germline V gene has CDR1 SGHAT and CDR2 FQNNGV. The V gene lost 0 bases and the J gene lost 6 bases, with 13 bases spanning the gap. CDR3 sequence (DNA): TGTGCCAGCAGCTTAGACTGGGAGGGGGAGGATACGCAGTATTTT. Protein sequence: CASSLDWEGEDTQYF.

This chain links TRBV30 with TRBJ1-1; maybe TRBD1 (5 bases). From germline, CDR1 is GTSNPN and CDR2 SVGIG (reference sequence). The length of the CDR3 is 12 residues. The V end was cut by 5 bases, the J end by 6 bases, with 13 bases between. The CDR3 DNA reads as TGTGCCTGGGGCTCAGGGACCCCTGAAGCTTTCTTT. Amino acid sequence: CAWGSGTPEAFF.

In regard to this clonotype: The junction differs from germline at one of its ends, possibly a read error. CDR3 nucleotides: TGTGCCGGCAGCTTTGCGGGGGAAGAGACCCAGTACTTC. Encoded protein: CAGSFAGEETQYF. The chain joins TRBV7-2 to TRBJ2-5, with 7 nucleotides matching TRBD2. CDR3 length: 13 residues. Germline V gene sequence: CDR1 SGHTA, CDR2 FQGNSA.

The V gene is TRBV3-1, the J gene TRBJ1-4; no definite D call. The CDR3 loop spans 12 amino acids. The V end was cut by 4 bases, the J end by 0 bases, with 0 bases between. The germline gives CDR1 LGHDT, CDR2 YNNKEL (reference sequence). CDR3 nucleotides: TGTGCCAGCAGCCCAACTAATGAAAAACTGTTTTTT. Encoded protein: CASSPTNEKLFF.

The gene calls are TRBV25-1 and TRBJ2-1; TRBD1 aligns across 8 bases. The J segment lost 9 bases and the V segment lost 4 bases, leaving 5 bases of the junction unmatched. CDR1 MGHDK and CDR2 SYGVNS come from the germline V gene. The CDR3 consists of 13 residues. The CDR3 nucleotides read TGTGCCAGCAGTGGCCAGGGGGCGGGTGAGCAGTTCTTC. Its protein is CASSGQGAGEQFF.

By sample fraction, this clonotype is medium-sized. CDR3 bases: TGTGCCAGCAGCTGGGGCGGGGGGGCCACGGATGAGCAGTTCTTC. Its protein product is CASSWGGGATDEQFF. The chain recombines TRBV7-6 with TRBJ2-1; 9 nucleotides match TRBD2. This CDR3 is built from 15 residues. J lost 8 bases, V lost 4 bases, and 9 bases had no gene match. From germline, CDR1 is SGHVS and CDR2 FNYEAQ.

The V call is TRBV20-1, the J call TRBJ1-4, with unresolved D. Trimming removed 3 bases from V and 8 bases from J, with 19 bases in between. CDR1 and CDR2 (germline): DFQATT, SNEGSKA (reference sequence). The CDR3 is 15 residues long. The CDR3 coding sequence is TGCAGTGCTAGGGTCAAGGCGACGAGGACCGAAAAACTGTTTTTT. This gives the protein CSARVKATRTEKLFF.

The chain is built from TRBV9 and TRBJ2-7; 8 bases align to TRBD1. This CDR3 contains 15 residues. CDR1 and CDR2 (germline): SGDLS, YYNGEE. V lost 4 bases to trimming and J lost 2 bases; unmatched junction nucleotides: 8. The CDR3 spells CASSPRLGQAYEQYF. The CDR3 nucleotides read TGTGCCAGCAGCCCGCGTCTGGGACAGGCCTACGAGCAGTACTTC.

The genes are TRBV7-2 and TRBJ2-7, with no clear D. Per germline, CDR1 SGHTA and CDR2 FQGNSA. V was cut by 3 bases and J by 9 bases, with 12 bases left in between. This CDR3 has 12 amino acids. CDR3 sequence: CASSFGLKRQYF. In nucleotides, the CDR3 is TGTGCCAGCAGCTTTGGGTTGAAAAGGCAGTACTTC.

The V call is TRBV7-3, the J call TRBJ2-1, with TRBD2 matching over 15 bases. CDR1 and CDR2 (germline): SGHTA, FQGTGA. The CDR3 length is 17 residues. J gave up 4 bases and V 5 bases, and 6 bases lay outside the gene matches. CDR3 sequence reads: CASSVVGLAGGYNEQFF. CDR3 nucleotides: TGTGCCAGCAGCGTAGTGGGACTAGCGGGAGGTTACAATGAGCAGTTCTTC.

The chain employs TRBV24-1 and TRBJ2-3; 9 positions agree with TRBD1. The CDR3 runs to 17 residues. Trimming cost V 6 bases and J 4 bases; bases outside gene matches: 13. The V gene's germline CDR1 is KGHDR and CDR2 SFDVKD. The CDR3 is CATSPIWSGTGPDTQYF. DNA for the CDR3: TGTGCCACCAGTCCAATTTGGTCCGGGACAGGGCCAGATACGCAGTATTTT.